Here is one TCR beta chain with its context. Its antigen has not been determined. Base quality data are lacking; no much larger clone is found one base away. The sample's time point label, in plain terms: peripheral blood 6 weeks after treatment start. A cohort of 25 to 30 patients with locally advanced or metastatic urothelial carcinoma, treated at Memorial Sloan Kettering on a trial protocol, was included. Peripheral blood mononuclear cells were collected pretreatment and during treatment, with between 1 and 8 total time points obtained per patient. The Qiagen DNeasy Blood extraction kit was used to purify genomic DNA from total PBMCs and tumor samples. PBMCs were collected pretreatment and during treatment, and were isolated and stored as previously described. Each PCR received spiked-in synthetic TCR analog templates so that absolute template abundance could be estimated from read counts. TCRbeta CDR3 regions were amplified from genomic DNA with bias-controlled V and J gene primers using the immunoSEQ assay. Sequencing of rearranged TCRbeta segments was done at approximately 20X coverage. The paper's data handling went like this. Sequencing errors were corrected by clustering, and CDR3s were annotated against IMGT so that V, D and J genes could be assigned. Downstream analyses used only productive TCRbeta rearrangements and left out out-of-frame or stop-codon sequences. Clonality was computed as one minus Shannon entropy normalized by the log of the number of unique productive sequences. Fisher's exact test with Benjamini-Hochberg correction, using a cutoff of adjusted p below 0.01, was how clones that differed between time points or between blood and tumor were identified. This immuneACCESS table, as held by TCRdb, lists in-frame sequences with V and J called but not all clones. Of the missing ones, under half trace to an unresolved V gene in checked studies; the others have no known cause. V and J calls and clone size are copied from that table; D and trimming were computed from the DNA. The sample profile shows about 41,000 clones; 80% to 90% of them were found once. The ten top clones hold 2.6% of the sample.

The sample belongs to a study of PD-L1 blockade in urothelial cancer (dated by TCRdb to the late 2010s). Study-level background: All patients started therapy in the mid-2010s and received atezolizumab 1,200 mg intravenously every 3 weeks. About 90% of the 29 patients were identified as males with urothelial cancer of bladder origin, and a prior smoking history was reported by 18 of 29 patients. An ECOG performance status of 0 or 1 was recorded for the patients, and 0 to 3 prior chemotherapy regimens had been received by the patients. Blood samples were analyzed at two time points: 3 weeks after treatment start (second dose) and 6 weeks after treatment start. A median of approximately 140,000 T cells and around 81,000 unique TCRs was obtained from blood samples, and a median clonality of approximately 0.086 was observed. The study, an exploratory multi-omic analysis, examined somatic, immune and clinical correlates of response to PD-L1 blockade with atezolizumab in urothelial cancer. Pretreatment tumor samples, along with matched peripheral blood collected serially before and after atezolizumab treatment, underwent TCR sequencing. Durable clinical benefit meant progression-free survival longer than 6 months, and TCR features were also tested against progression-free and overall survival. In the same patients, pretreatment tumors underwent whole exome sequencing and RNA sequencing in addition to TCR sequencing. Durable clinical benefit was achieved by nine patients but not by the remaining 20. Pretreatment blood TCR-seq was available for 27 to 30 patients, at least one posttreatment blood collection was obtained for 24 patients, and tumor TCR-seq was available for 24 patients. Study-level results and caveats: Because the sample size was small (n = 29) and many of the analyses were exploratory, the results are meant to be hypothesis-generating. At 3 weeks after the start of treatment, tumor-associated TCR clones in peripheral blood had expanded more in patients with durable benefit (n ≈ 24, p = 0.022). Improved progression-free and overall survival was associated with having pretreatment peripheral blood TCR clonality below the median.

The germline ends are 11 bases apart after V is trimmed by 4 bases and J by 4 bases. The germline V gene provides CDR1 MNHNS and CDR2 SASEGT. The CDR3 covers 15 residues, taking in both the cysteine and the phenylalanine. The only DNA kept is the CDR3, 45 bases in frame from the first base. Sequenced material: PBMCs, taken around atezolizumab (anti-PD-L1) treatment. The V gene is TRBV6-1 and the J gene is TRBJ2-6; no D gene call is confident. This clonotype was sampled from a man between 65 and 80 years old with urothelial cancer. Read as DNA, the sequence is TGTGCCAGCAGTGCCCTTAGCACCGGGGCCAACGTCCTGACTTTC. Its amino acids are CASSALSTGANVLTF.